Listed below are T cell receptor beta chains from one sample, sequenced in a study of blood T cell repertoires in COVID-19. TCRdb's copy holds only in-frame clones and misses some; the assay was immunoSEQ multiplex PCR. The sample carries a few hundred thousand clones, over 80% recorded once. The sample was peripheral blood. The receptors here all came from a woman in her forties who had recovered from COVID-19. Each CDR3 is given with its conserved first and last residue. The D gene is left open where the match is weak. The size field is filled for only some rows; it gives once, few, many or a size class.

TRBV28	NA	TRBJ2-3	NA	CASSFQGLPSDTQYF	TGTGCCAGCAGTTTTCAGGGGTTACCGTCAGATACGCAGTATTTT
TRBV23-1	NA	TRBJ2-1	NA	CAETGHFSYNEQFF	TGCGCCGAGACGGGACACTTCTCCTACAATGAGCAGTTCTTC
TRBV13	NA	TRBJ2-3	NA	CASSPVRGTDTQYF	TGTGCCAGCAGCCCTGTCAGGGGAACAGATACGCAGTATTTT
TRBV25-1	NA	TRBJ2-7	NA	CASSEPNGASPYEQYF	TGTGCCAGCAGTGAGCCTAATGGGGCATCACCCTACGAGCAGTACTTC
TRBV11-2	NA	TRBJ1-2	NA	CASSQTVIGGYTF	TGTGCCAGCAGCCAAACAGTAATTGGTGGCTACACCTTC
TRBV27	NA	TRBJ1-1	NA	CASSFVGRTEAFF	TGTGCCAGCAGTTTCGTAGGGAGGACTGAAGCTTTCTTT
TRBV18	few	TRBJ1-2	TRBD1	CASSPSGGYGYTF	TGTGCCAGCTCACCGTCAGGGGGCTATGGCTACACCTTC
TRBV11-2	NA	TRBJ1-1	TRBD1	CASSSRTGLNTEAFF	TGTGCCAGCAGCTCAAGGACAGGGTTGAACACTGAAGCTTTCTTT
TRBV2	few	TRBJ1-4	NA	CASRDFFNEKLFF	TGTGCCAGCAGGGACTTCTTTAATGAAAAACTGTTTTTT
TRBV7-6	NA	TRBJ2-1	TRBD2	CASSTPRSGGAANEQFF	TGTGCCAGCAGCACCCCCCGTTCGGGGGGGGCGGCCAATGAGCAGTTCTTC
TRBV3-1/TRBV3-2	NA	TRBJ1-2	TRBD1	CASSQGEQGSYYGYTF	TGTGCCAGCAGCCAAGGGGAACAGGGGTCCTACTATGGCTACACCTTC
TRBV7-9	NA	TRBJ1-5	NA	CASSRGGTNQPQHF	TGTGCCAGCAGCCGAGGGGGTACCAATCAGCCCCAGCATTTT
TRBV3-1/TRBV3-2	NA	TRBJ1-2	NA	CASSQSGGNPGYTF	TGTGCCAGCAGCCAATCGGGGGGTAATCCTGGCTACACCTTC
TRBV5-5	few	TRBJ2-4	NA	CASSLVGGRDKNIQYF	TGTGCCAGCAGCTTGGTCGGGGGGCGAGACAAAAACATTCAGTACTTC
TRBV27	NA	TRBJ2-2	TRBD2	CASRTSGAGGELFF	TGTGCCAGCAGGACTAGCGGGGCCGGTGGGGAGCTGTTTTTT
TRBV7-2	NA	TRBJ2-7	NA	CASSLPTKYEQYF	TGTGCCAGCAGCTTACCGACTAAGTACGAGCAGTACTTC
TRBV25-1	NA	TRBJ1-4	NA	CASPKRGKLFF	TGTGCCAGCCCGAAGCGGGGAAAACTGTTTTTT
TRBV25-1	NA	TRBJ2-3	TRBD1	CASSTTGGNPDTQYF	TGTGCCAGCAGTACCACAGGGGGCAATCCGGATACGCAGTATTTT
TRBV15	NA	TRBJ2-3	NA	CATSRTREGAHTDTQYF	TGTGCCACCAGCAGAACCCGGGAGGGGGCTCACACAGATACGCAGTATTTT
TRBV6-5	NA	TRBJ1-3	NA	CASKVDSLSGNTIYF	TGTGCCAGCAAAGTCGACAGCCTCTCTGGAAACACCATATATTTT
TRBV5-1	NA	TRBJ1-4	TRBD1	CASSLGGTGDEKLFF	TGCGCCAGCAGCTTGGGCGGGACAGGGGATGAAAAACTGTTTTTT
TRBV11-2	NA	TRBJ1-2	NA	CASRPGGGNGYTF	TGTGCCAGTCGACCCGGGGGTGGAAATGGCTACACCTTC
TRBV2	NA	TRBJ2-7	NA	CASSEAPGRYEQYF	TGTGCCAGCAGTGAAGCGCCAGGAAGGTACGAGCAGTACTTC
TRBV7-3	NA	TRBJ2-1	TRBD1	CASSLIGTGGYNEQFF	TGTGCCAGCAGCTTAATAGGGACAGGGGGCTACAATGAGCAGTTCTTC
TRBV6-5	NA	TRBJ1-1	NA	CASSPPGPNTEAFF	TGTGCCAGCAGTCCCCCGGGTCCGAACACTGAAGCTTTCTTT
TRBV28	NA	TRBJ1-6	NA	CASSLDSLLSSYNSPLHF	TGTGCCAGCAGTTTAGACAGTCTCTTGAGCTCCTATAATTCACCCCTCCACTTT
TRBV10-3	once	TRBJ2-1	NA	CAISESMRGGWNEQFF	TGTGCCATCAGTGAGTCGATGAGAGGGGGTTGGAATGAGCAGTTCTTC
TRBV12-3/TRBV12-4	NA	TRBJ2-7	NA	CASSSDYYEQYF	TGTGCCAGCAGCTCTGACTACTACGAGCAGTACTTC
TRBV2	once	TRBJ1-5	NA	CASRGEGGQPQHF	TGTGCCAGCAGGGGAGAGGGAGGTCAGCCCCAGCATTTT
TRBV11-3	NA	TRBJ1-1	NA	CASSYETPFDSENTEAFF	TGTGCCAGCAGCTACGAAACCCCCTTTGACAGCGAGAACACTGAAGCTTTCTTT
TRBV7-2	NA	TRBJ1-3	NA	CASSLVGRGNTIYF	TGTGCCAGCAGCTTAGTAGGGAGAGGAAACACCATATATTTT
TRBV15	NA	TRBJ1-4	NA	CATSRDGQSNEKLFF	TGTGCCACCAGCAGAGATGGACAGAGTAATGAAAAACTGTTTTTT
TRBV28	NA	TRBJ1-5	NA	CASSPGFGNQPQHF	TGTGCCAGCAGTCCGGGGTTCGGCAATCAGCCCCAGCATTTT
TRBV4-1	NA	TRBJ1-6	NA	CASSQGTAGNSPLHF	TGCGCCAGCAGCCAAGGAACCGCAGGGAATTCACCCCTCCACTTT
TRBV2	NA	TRBJ1-6	NA	CASSVQNTNSPLHF	TGTGCCAGCAGCGTACAGAATACGAATTCACCCCTCCACTTT
TRBV14	NA	TRBJ2-7	TRBD1	CASSPPSGTGRPEQYF	TGTGCCAGCAGCCCCCCCTCCGGGACAGGTCGGCCCGAGCAGTACTTC
TRBV6-5	NA	TRBJ1-4	NA	CASSFDRLYEKLFF	TGTGCCAGCAGTTTCGACAGGCTATACGAAAAACTGTTTTTT
TRBV4-1	NA	TRBJ1-4	NA	CASSKNRANEKLFF	TGCGCCAGCAGCAAAAACAGAGCTAATGAAAAACTGTTTTTT
TRBV2	NA	TRBJ1-6	NA	CASSEGQYSPLHF	TGTGCCAGCAGTGAAGGCCAGTATTCACCCCTCCACTTT
TRBV5-6	NA	TRBJ1-2	TRBD1	CASSDGTADIFFYGYTF	TGTGCCAGCAGCGACGGGACAGCCGATATTTTTTTCTATGGCTACACCTTC
TRBV11-3	NA	TRBJ1-1	NA	CASSLAGQLNTEAFF	TGTGCCAGCAGCTTAGCGGGACAACTTAACACTGAAGCTTTCTTT
TRBV11-3	few	TRBJ1-4	NA	CASMLRSENEKLFF	TGTGCCAGCATGCTGAGATCCGAAAATGAAAAACTGTTTTTT
TRBV9	NA	TRBJ2-2	NA	CASSREFDRNTGELFF	TGTGCCAGCAGCAGAGAATTTGACAGGAACACCGGGGAGCTGTTTTTT
TRBV19	NA	TRBJ1-4	TRBD1	CASSIFAGQGNEKLFF	TGTGCCAGTAGTATTTTCGCCGGACAGGGGAATGAAAAACTGTTTTTT
TRBV27	NA	TRBJ2-5	NA	CASSPRARGETQYF	TGTGCCAGCAGTCCCAGGGCCAGGGGTGAGACCCAGTACTTC